Listed below are T cell receptor beta chains from one sample, sequenced in a study of control samples from healthy donors and cancer patients. The method was immunoSEQ multiplex PCR; TCRdb's version includes in-frame clones alone and lacks a portion of them. The sample's table shows roughly 190,000 clones. The sample taken for sequencing was blood. All receptors derive from a woman in her twenties or thirties in good health. The CDR3 runs from the conserved cysteine through the conserved F or W. Each record gives: J gene, CDR3 length, D gene, V gene, CDR3 DNA, CDR3 protein. D genes are given only for firm matches.

>TRBJ1-1|10|NA|TRBV30
TGTGGACGGACTAACACTGAAGCTTTCTTT
CGRTNTEAFF
>TRBJ2-2|14|NA|TRBV4-3
TGCGCCAGCAGCCAAAATGGGGTCTTCGGGGAGCTGTTTTTT
CASSQNGVFGELFF
>TRBJ2-4|14|NA|TRBV27
TGTGCCAGCAGTGGAGGGGGGCTCGGAGACATTCAGTACTTC
CASSGGGLGDIQYF
>TRBJ1-2|15|NA|TRBV6-5
TGTGCCAGCAGAAGAGGGGAGGGGGATAGCTATGGCTACACCTTC
CASRRGEGDSYGYTF
>TRBJ1-2|14|NA|TRBV11-2
TGTGCCAGCAGCTTACCTGAGGGGGGGGATGGCTACACCTTC
CASSLPEGGDGYTF
>TRBJ2-2|14|NA|TRBV5-1
TGCGCCAGCACCCGAGGCCCGAACACCGGGGAGCTGTTTTTT
CASTRGPNTGELFF
>TRBJ1-4|15|TRBD1|TRBV5-4
TGTGCCAGCAGCCAGCAGGGGGCAACTAATGAAAAACTGTTTTTT
CASSQQGATNEKLFF
>TRBJ1-1|13|NA|TRBV3-1/TRBV3-2
TGTGCCAGCAGCCGAACAATAGACACTGAAGCTTTCTTT
CASSRTIDTEAFF
>TRBJ2-5|15|TRBD1|TRBV5-1
TGCGCCAGCAGCCGGACAGGGAGTTACCAAGAGACCCAGTACTTC
CASSRTGSYQETQYF
>TRBJ1-2|17|TRBD1|TRBV5-5
TGTGCCAGCAGCATTCAAAGTCCGGGACAGGGGGTATCTGGCTACACCTTC
CASSIQSPGQGVSGYTF
>TRBJ1-6|15|TRBD1|TRBV28
TGTGCCAGCAGTCCCCCAGGGGGGGCAGGATCACCCCTCCACTTT
CASSPPGGAGSPLHF
>TRBJ1-1|14|TRBD1|TRBV27
TGTGCCAGCAGTTTATCTCGACAGGGAAACCAAGCTTTCTTT
CASSLSRQGNQAFF
>TRBJ2-5|12|NA|TRBV12-3/TRBV12-4
TGTGCCAGCAGTTTTCAGCGGGTGGGCCAGTACTTC
CASSFQRVGQYF
>TRBJ2-3|20|TRBD2|TRBV28
TGTGCCAGCAGCTTCCTGTCCGCGGGGGGGCCACGTCAAAGCACAGATACGCAGTATTTT
CASSFLSAGGPRQSTDTQYF
>TRBJ1-1|12|NA|TRBV6-5
TGTGCCAGCAGTTACACCCCGGGGGTAGCTTTCTTT
CASSYTPGVAFF
>TRBJ1-1|13|NA|TRBV19
TGTGCCAGTAGTATGCTCCGGGACACTGAAGCTTTCTTT
CASSMLRDTEAFF
>TRBJ1-5|16|NA|TRBV5-1
TGCGCCAGCAGCTTGGGGTGGGGGGAAGGCAATCAGCCCCAGCATTTT
CASSLGWGEGNQPQHF
>TRBJ1-6|15|NA|TRBV19
TGTGCCACCCAAGTGGGTAAGGGATCGAGTTCACCCCTCCACTTT
CATQVGKGSSSPLHF
>TRBJ1-1|15|NA|TRBV2
TGTGCCAGCAGTGTTTTTGCAGGGAGAAATACTGAAGCTTTCTTT
CASSVFAGRNTEAFF
>TRBJ2-1|15|TRBD1|TRBV19
TGTGCCAGTAAGGCTTCCGGGACAGGGGGCAATGAGCAGTTCTTC
CASKASGTGGNEQFF
>TRBJ2-3|17|NA|TRBV7-2
TGTGCCAGCAGCTTAGCTTCCTCGCGGGGTCTGGGAGATACGCAGTATTTT
CASSLASSRGLGDTQYF
>TRBJ2-2|15|TRBD2|TRBV19
TGTGCCAGTAGGGGACTAGCGGGAAACACCGGGGAGCTGTTTTTT
CASRGLAGNTGELFF
>TRBJ2-7|21|NA|TRBV28
TGTGCCAGCAGTTTTAAGAAAACCCCTCCCTTTATCCGGGACGGGCTGCACGAGCAGTACTTC
CASSFKKTPPFIRDGLHEQYF
>TRBJ2-4|14|NA|TRBV5-5
TGTGCCAGCAGCTCCGAAGAGGGCAAAAACATTCAGTACTTC
CASSSEEGKNIQYF
>TRBJ1-6|16|TRBD1|TRBV9
TGTGCCAGCAGCGTAGATACCACAGGGGGCAATTCACCCCTCCACTTT
CASSVDTTGGNSPLHF
>TRBJ1-5|15|NA|TRBV28
TGTGCCAGCAGTTTAGCAGGGGCTTTCAATCAGCCCCAGCATTTT
CASSLAGAFNQPQHF
>TRBJ1-3|15|TRBD1|TRBV6-5
TGTGCCAGCAGTCCCGACAGGGGGCCTGGAAACACCATATATTTT
CASSPDRGPGNTIYF
>TRBJ2-5|16|TRBD2|TRBV4-1
TGCGCCAGCAGCCATGCCGGACTAGCGGGGGAAGAGACCCAGTACTTC
CASSHAGLAGEETQYF
>TRBJ2-7|12|NA|TRBV9
TGTGCCAGCAGTGGAAGCTCCTACGAGCAGTACTTC
CASSGSSYEQYF
>TRBJ1-6|17|NA|TRBV28
TGTGCCAGCAGTTTATTAAGGGGGGCGCTGGGGAATTCACCCCTCCACTTT
CASSLLRGALGNSPLHF
>TRBJ1-2|14|TRBD1|TRBV7-9
TGTGCCAGCAGTCTAGTGTCCGGGACAGAAAGGCGGACCTTC
CASSLVSGTERRTF
>TRBJ2-1|17|NA|TRBV7-8
TGTGCCAGCAGCTTATTAGGTGGCCGAGGCCGCTACAATGAGCAGTTCTTC
CASSLLGGRGRYNEQFF
>TRBJ1-1|16|NA|TRBV28
TGTGCCAGCAGTTTATATAAGGCCATCTTGAACACTGAAGCTTTCTTT
CASSLYKAILNTEAFF
>TRBJ1-2|14|NA|TRBV20-1
TGCAGTGCTAGTTTTGGGTTGGCAGGGCATGGCTACACCTTC
CSASFGLAGHGYTF
>TRBJ2-1|11|NA|TRBV12-3/TRBV12-4
TGTGCCAGCAGGGACGGGACGGAGCAGTTCTTC
CASRDGTEQFF
>TRBJ1-2|16|NA|TRBV24-1
TGTGCCACCAGTCAAGGGTCCGGGGCTGGACTCTATGGCTACACCTTC
CATSQGSGAGLYGYTF
>TRBJ1-2|14|TRBD1|TRBV2
TGTGCCAGCATACAGGGGGCGCGTAGTTCCGGCTACACCTTC
CASIQGARSSGYTF
>TRBJ1-5|16|TRBD1|TRBV7-2
TGTGCCAGCATCGAACAGGGGGCCCGTAGCAATCAGCCCCAGCATTTT
CASIEQGARSNQPQHF
>TRBJ1-2|15|NA|TRBV30
TGTGCCTGGAACTTCGGGACAACGGCTAACTATGGCTACACCTTC
CAWNFGTTANYGYTF
>TRBJ1-2|14|NA|TRBV5-5
TGTGCCAGCAGCCTGCCCGGGAGAAACTATGGCTACACCTTC
CASSLPGRNYGYTF
>TRBJ2-1|16|TRBD1|TRBV2
TGTGCCAGCAGTGAAGCGGGACAGGGTACTTACAATGAGCAGTTCTTC
CASSEAGQGTYNEQFF
>TRBJ1-2|13|NA|TRBV12-3/TRBV12-4
TGTGCCAGCAGTTTAGGCATCAACTATGGCTACACCTTC
CASSLGINYGYTF
>TRBJ2-7|15|NA|TRBV6-5
TGTGCCAGCAGTTCCTGGACCGGGATTTCCTACGAGCAGTACTTC
CASSSWTGISYEQYF
>TRBJ2-5|17|NA|TRBV19
TGTGCCAGTAGTATTATGTATTCCGCATCGGTAGGAAAGACCCAGTACTTC
CASSIMYSASVGKTQYF
>TRBJ1-6|12|NA|TRBV28
TGTGCCAGCAGTTTAGTTACTTCACCCCTCCACTTT
CASSLVTSPLHF
>TRBJ1-5|15|NA|TRBV5-1
TGCGCCAGCAGCTTGGACGGGAGCCCCGATCAGCCCCAGCATTTT
CASSLDGSPDQPQHF
>TRBJ1-3|15|TRBD1|TRBV5-4
TGTGCCAGCAGCACAGGACAGGGGCCTGGAAACACCATATATTTT
CASSTGQGPGNTIYF
>TRBJ1-2|14|NA|TRBV2
TGTGCCAGCAGTGACGTCGGCGTTAACTATGGCTACACCTTC
CASSDVGVNYGYTF
>TRBJ2-5|17|TRBD2|TRBV4-1
TGCGCCAGCAGCCAAGGACTAGCGGGGAGGGGACAAGAGACCCAGTACTTC
CASSQGLAGRGQETQYF
>TRBJ1-2|15|TRBD1|TRBV28
TGTGCCAGCAGTTTGAGCAGGACAGGAAACTATGGCTACACCTTC
CASSLSRTGNYGYTF
>TRBJ1-1|14|TRBD1|TRBV28
TGTGCCAGCAGCGTAGGGGGCGCGGGGACTGAAGCTTTCTTT
CASSVGGAGTEAFF
>TRBJ2-4|13|NA|TRBV10-2
TGCGCCAGCAGTGAGTCGGGCAGGAACATTCAGTACTTC
CASSESGRNIQYF
>TRBJ2-7|11|NA|TRBV25-1
TGTGCCAGCAGTGACAGGGATGAGCAGTACTTC
CASSDRDEQYF